This entry features one T cell receptor (beta chain) sequence. This specimen belongs to a study of blood T cell repertoires in COVID-19. Looking at the study overall: The study drew acute and convalescent COVID-19 samples from the United States, Italy and Spain. The analysed material was cDNA or gDNA that came from T cells, B-cell-depleted T cells, or PBMCs.

Trimming took off 0 bases at V and 8 bases at J, with 16 bases between the two ends. Germline V lookup: CDR1 MNHEY, CDR2 SVGAGI. The CDR3 is 15 residues long. Authors' analysis steps: Using reference gene primer amplification, nucleated cell counts were estimated. This table comes from immunoSEQ multiplex PCR, and its TCRdb copy is limited to in-frame clones, with some not included. From that table come the V and J calls and clone size; the DNA was used to work out D and trimming. The table shows 150,000 to 200,000 clones, with approximately 80% occurring only once. Those enrolled in Seattle joined during active infection and were followed longitudinally afterward.

The chain is built from TRBV6-5 and TRBJ1-2, with TRBD1 as a possible D gene (6 bases). The sequence derives from a woman aged 40 to 50 with COVID-19, enrolled during active disease. Sequencing was performed on peripheral blood. This CDR3 reads CASSYSTRTASGYTF. The CDR3 DNA sequence: TGTGCCAGCAGTTACTCGACCCGGACAGCCTCGGGCTACACCTTC.